The 16 T cell receptor beta chains below were found in one sample sequenced in a study of blood T cell repertoires in COVID-19. Method: immunoSEQ multiplex PCR; TCRdb's copy keeps in-frame clones and lacks some. Of around 200,000 clones in the sample, approximately 90% are singletons; the top ten hold roughly 3.3%. Specimen: peripheral blood. The receptors originated from a man aged 18 to 30 with active or convalescent COVID-19.

The CDR3 protein is CASIKDGQGAGGYTF. The CDR3 region has the DNA TGTGCCAGCATCAAAGATGGACAGGGGGCTGGAGGCTACACCTTC. The rearrangement joins TRBV6-5 to TRBJ1-2; TRBD1 agrees at 11 bases. Germline CDR1 is MNHEY and CDR2 is SVGAGI. The CDR3 loop spans 15 amino acids. The V and J ends lost 7 bases and 8 bases, in that order; junction bases with no gene match: 12.

The chain is built from TRBV5-1 and TRBJ1-4; 7 nucleotides line up with TRBD1. The germline V gene has CDR1 SGHRS and CDR2 YFSETQ. With V trimmed by 2 bases and J by 4 bases, 8 bases remained unmatched. This CDR3 region has 16 residues. The CDR3 nucleotides read TGCGCCAGCAGCTTCAATGGGCCAGGGGGTAATGAAAAACTGTTTTTT. As protein: CASSFNGPGGNEKLFF.

V gene TRBV9 combines with J gene TRBJ2-7, with 8 bases lining up with TRBD2. This CDR3 comprises 13 residues. Germline V lookup: CDR1 SGDLS, CDR2 YYNGEE. Trimming took 3 bases from V and 3 from J; bases not matched to a gene: 2. The CDR3 DNA reads as TGTGCCAGCAGCGGAGGGACTAGCTACGAGCAGTACTTC. The encoded protein is CASSGGTSYEQYF.

The chain couples TRBV6-1 to TRBJ2-3; D possibly corresponds to TRBD2 (5 bases). The germline V gene has CDR1 MNHNS and CDR2 SASEGT. CDR3 length: 17 residues. Between the trimmed V and J ends, which lost 2 bases and 2 bases, there was a span of 17 bases. The CDR3 DNA reads TGTGCCAGCAGTGAAAGTTACTTAGGACTTCCCACAGATACGCAGTATTTT. Protein product: CASSESYLGLPTDTQYF.

The J gene is TRBJ2-5, the V gene TRBV24-1; 14 positions match TRBD2. CDR3 length: 19 amino acids. From germline, CDR1 is KGHDR and CDR2 SFDVKD. V lost 4 bases, J lost 3 bases, and 12 bases stayed unmatched. Here the CDR3 reads CATSDLGMGLAGVEETQYF. The CDR3 nucleotides read TGTGCCACCAGTGACTTAGGCATGGGACTAGCGGGAGTGGAAGAGACCCAGTACTTC.

This clone was recorded once. The chain carries TRBV19 and TRBJ2-3; D not certain. CDR1 and CDR2 from the germline V gene are LNHDA and SQIVND (reference sequence). The CDR3 spans 13 residues. Trimming stripped 8 bases from V and 1 base from J, with 10 bases between. CDR3 sequence: CASRLVGTDTQYF. CDR3 coding DNA: TGTGCCAGTCGGCTAGTGGGCACAGATACGCAGTATTTT.

This chain connects TRBV2 to TRBJ1-1; D may be TRBD1 (5 bases). V was shortened by 4 bases and J by 6 bases, with 9 bases between the two germline ends. Germline-derived CDR1 and CDR2 are SNHLY and FYNNEI. The CDR3 loop spans 12 amino acids. This CDR3 reads CASSGPGSEAFF. The CDR3 nucleotides are TGTGCCAGCAGTGGCCCAGGGTCTGAAGCTTTCTTT.

This clone was detected only once. The chain links TRBV2 to TRBJ2-6; TRBD1 might be the D (6 bases). Germline V gene lookup returns CDR1 SNHLY and CDR2 FYNNEI. Trimming pared 6 bases from V and 4 bases from J, leaving 13 bases between. This CDR3 spans 15 amino acids. The CDR3 loop reads CASSIQGNGANVLTF. In DNA, the CDR3 is TGTGCCAGCAGCATACAGGGAAACGGGGCCAACGTCCTGACTTTC. Full variable domain (remainder filled in from reference TRBV2 and TRBJ2-6): EPEVTQTPSHQVTQMGQEVILRCVPISNHLYFYWYRQILGQKVEFLVSFYNNEISEKSEIFDDQFSVERPDGSNFTLKIRSTKLEDSAMYFCASSIQGNGANVLTFGAGSRLTVL.

The chain joins TRBV29-1 to TRBJ1-1; D not resolved. Germline V CDR1 and CDR2: SQVTM, ANQGSEA. CDR3 length: 11 residues. Trimming removed 3 bases at V and 0 bases at J, with 2 bases between. The CDR3 DNA is TGCAGCGTTGACGTGAACACTGAAGCTTTCTTT. As protein: CSVDVNTEAFF.

The V gene is TRBV5-4, the J gene TRBJ2-3, with TRBD2 identical over 14 bases. This CDR3 has 16 residues. With V trimmed by 4 bases and J by 3 bases, 4 bases remained unmatched. CDR1 and CDR2 from the germline V gene are SGHNT and YYREEE (reference sequence). CDR3 sequence (DNA): TGTGCCAGCAGCCCAGGACTAGCGGGAGGAACAGATACGCAGTATTTT. Its translation: CASSPGLAGGTDTQYF.

The CDR3 here is CASSLGSGSVWTDTQYF. CDR3 coding DNA: TGTGCCAGCAGTTTAGGCAGCGGGAGCGTATGGACAGATACGCAGTATTTT. The chain is built from TRBV27 and TRBJ2-3; 8 bases match TRBD2. Trimming at V came to 2 bases and at J to 3 bases, leaving 10 bases not matched to a gene. This CDR3 is 17 amino acids long. Germline values: CDR1 MNHEY, CDR2 SMNVEV (reference sequence).

In DNA, the CDR3 is TGTGCCAGCCCGACCTGGCCGGGGGTTCAGGCAGATACGCAGTATTTT. It encodes CASPTWPGVQADTQYF. The chain is built from TRBV5-8 and TRBJ2-3; tentative D call: TRBD2 (6 bases). Trimming removed 7 bases at V and 4 bases at J, with 22 bases between. CDR1 is SGHTS, CDR2 YDEGEE, per germline. This CDR3 has 16 amino acids.

The chain has TRBV5-4 and TRBJ2-3, with 9 bases fitting TRBD2. CDR1 and CDR2 (germline): SGHNT, YYREEE (reference sequence). The CDR3 consists of 14 residues. After removal of 2 bases from V and 6 bases from J, the junction contained 4 bases not matched to a gene. This chain's CDR3 is CASSFSGSVDTQYF. The CDR3, as DNA: TGTGCCAGCAGCTTTAGCGGGAGTGTGGATACGCAGTATTTT.

This clone was counted a single time. This chain joins TRBV11-2 and TRBJ2-4, with D possibly matching TRBD1 (6 bases). CDR1 is SGHAT, CDR2 FQNNGV, per germline. CDR3 length: 14 amino acids. The V and J ends lost 7 bases and 1 base respectively, with 11 bases between them. The CDR3 DNA reads as TGTGCCAGCAACCCAGGGGAGGCCAAAAACATTCAGTACTTC. It is translated as CASNPGEAKNIQYF.

This rearrangement joins TRBV5-6 to TRBJ1-4; D is unresolved. The CDR3 sequence is 14 residues long. Germline values: CDR1 SGHDT, CDR2 YYEEEE. V lost 2 bases and J lost 4, with 9 bases in between. This chain's CDR3 is CASSLSRVNEKLFF. The CDR3, as DNA: TGTGCCAGCAGCTTATCCCGAGTTAATGAAAAACTGTTTTTT.

V is TRBV29-1 and J is TRBJ1-2; 10 bases line up with TRBD1. The V gene end was trimmed by 3 bases and the J gene end by 1 base; junction bases not matched to a gene: 5. The CDR3 has 15 amino acids. Germline-derived CDR1 and CDR2 are SQVTM and ANQGSEA. The CDR3 loop reads CSVEATGGFNYGYTF. CDR3 in DNA: TGCAGCGTTGAGGCGACAGGGGGCTTTAACTATGGCTACACCTTC.